The entry below describes one T cell receptor (beta chain). This sample stems from a study of blood T cell repertoires in COVID-19. Study summary: Material from acute and convalescent COVID-19 was sourced from the United States, Italy and Spain. T cells, B-cell-depleted T cells, or PBMCs supplied cDNA or gDNA.

The CDR3 runs to 15 residues. Trimming removed 7 bases from V and 3 bases from J; junction bases left unmatched: 12. Germline V gene lookup returns CDR1 SGHRS and CDR2 YFSETQ. As handled by the study authors: The assay estimated nucleated cells by amplifying reference gene primers. Sequenced by immunoSEQ multiplex PCR; TCRdb stores in-frame clones only, minus some. The V and J calls and clone size come from that table; D and trimming were worked out from the DNA. Found here are more than 200,000 clones, 88% of them singletons; the top ten hold approximately 0.7%. The sample consisted of peripheral blood. This TCR was recovered from a human donor in a cohort sampled during active COVID-19. The rearrangement uses TRBV5-1 and TRBJ2-7; 8 nucleotides agree with TRBD2. CDR3 loop: CASRGPGGADYEQYF. In DNA, the CDR3 is TGCGCCAGCCGGGGGCCCGGGGGGGCGGACTACGAGCAGTACTTC.